Detailed here is one TCR beta chain. In the original workflow: For nucleated cells, counts were estimated from reference gene primer amplification. Profiling relied on immunoSEQ multiplex PCR, and the TCRdb table lists in-frame clones only, not all of them. That table furnishes V, J and clone size, whereas the DNA furnished D and trimming. This sample has 250,000 to 350,000 clones, with roughly 83% found just once. Seattle enrolled patients during active infection and tracked them longitudinally. This sample is part of a study of blood T cell repertoires in COVID-19. Study details: Sites in the United States, Italy and Spain provided acute and convalescent COVID-19 samples. T cells, B-cell-depleted T cells, or PBMCs provided the cDNA or gDNA that served as material.

Sequenced sample: peripheral blood. The receptor's source is a human donor with COVID-19, enrolled during active disease. The donor label of this sample is uncertain.

This CDR3 reads CSVERAGTDTQYF. CDR3 nucleotide sequence: TGCAGCGTAGAGCGAGCGGGCACAGATACGCAGTATTTT. The gene calls are TRBV29-1 and TRBJ2-3; the D gene is possibly TRBD2 (5 bases). CDR3 length: 13 residues. Trimming removed 6 bases at V and 1 base at J, with 11 bases between. Germline CDR1 SQVTM, CDR2 ANQGSEA.